The rows below give T cell receptor beta chains drawn from one sample of a study of T cell responses to AZD1222 COVID-19 vaccine. Method: immunoSEQ multiplex PCR; TCRdb's copy keeps in-frame clones and lacks some. The data contain 120,000 or so clones, roughly 90% of them singletons. The sequencing here drew on peripheral blood, taken on day 0 of MenACWY control vaccination. These receptors all come from an adult in good health. CDR3s include the opening cysteine and the closing phenylalanine or tryptophan.

v_gene	j_gene	CDR3aa
TRBV10-3	TRBJ1-1	CAISESVGRGQTEAFF
TRBV9	TRBJ1-1	CASSVVGSGGDTEAFF
TRBV11-2	TRBJ2-7	CASSLDPGQGSEQYF
TRBV6-5	TRBJ1-1	CASSYSLSTGNSEAFF
TRBV6-5	TRBJ1-5	CASSWNRNQPQHF
TRBV2	TRBJ1-1	CASSVRAGEAFF
TRBV5-4	TRBJ1-5	CASSPGQLRGGNQPQHF
TRBV7-3	TRBJ2-6	CASSLGVRTLSGANVLTF
TRBV29-1	TRBJ2-5	CSARGGTGSQETQYF
TRBV5-1	TRBJ2-3	CASSALEGGGDTQYF
TRBV4-1	TRBJ1-4	CASSQENPGQGNEKLFF
TRBV19	TRBJ1-2	CASSIDTQSFYGYTF
TRBV5-3	TRBJ1-6	CARSYNRRRKDNSPLHF
TRBV7-9	TRBJ1-1	CASSLEGRGDTEAFF
TRBV6-2/TRBV6-3	TRBJ2-3	CASSYEGPRVGQYF
TRBV4-1	TRBJ1-1	CASSQVGTGGTNTEAFF
TRBV9	TRBJ2-1	CASSVDPSLLNEQFF
TRBV6-2/TRBV6-3	TRBJ2-5	CASSYASGSVETQYF
TRBV3-1/TRBV3-2	TRBJ2-7	CASSQGTGSYEQYF
TRBV12-3/TRBV12-4	TRBJ2-7	CASSLGGESEQYF
TRBV28	TRBJ1-6	CASSPPGQGTANSPLHF
TRBV4-1	TRBJ2-7	CASSQEARSYEQYF
TRBV6-5	TRBJ1-2	CASSQPTGSGYTF
TRBV7-2	TRBJ2-5	CASSLTGGGETQYF
TRBV27	TRBJ2-7	CASRKGGSLSSYEQYF
TRBV10-1	TRBJ2-1	CASSWGSNNEQFF
TRBV5-1	TRBJ2-3	CASSPSGTDTQYF
TRBV28	TRBJ1-6	CASGIQQGNSPLHF
TRBV20-1	TRBJ1-2	CSAAGGAGYTF
TRBV3-1/TRBV3-2	TRBJ2-7	CASSPGTSGYFSYEQYF
TRBV4-2	TRBJ2-5	CASSQDPSLGETQYF
TRBV27	TRBJ2-1	CASSLPGVKAYNEQFF
TRBV5-8	TRBJ2-7	CASSFSGWNPTYEQYF
TRBV11-2	TRBJ2-3	CASSLTYPSGRANTDTQYF
TRBV12-3/TRBV12-4	TRBJ1-1	CASSDKPNTEAFF
TRBV9	TRBJ2-3	CASSVGASGADTQYF
TRBV4-2	TRBJ1-3	CASSLLRTGGNTIYF
TRBV7-9	TRBJ2-5	CASTLRGRQGPQETQYF
TRBV7-8	TRBJ1-5	CASSSRGGGDQPQHF
TRBV7-2	TRBJ1-5	CASSLGEVDLSNQPQHF
TRBV27	TRBJ1-1	CASSFNLGGREAFF